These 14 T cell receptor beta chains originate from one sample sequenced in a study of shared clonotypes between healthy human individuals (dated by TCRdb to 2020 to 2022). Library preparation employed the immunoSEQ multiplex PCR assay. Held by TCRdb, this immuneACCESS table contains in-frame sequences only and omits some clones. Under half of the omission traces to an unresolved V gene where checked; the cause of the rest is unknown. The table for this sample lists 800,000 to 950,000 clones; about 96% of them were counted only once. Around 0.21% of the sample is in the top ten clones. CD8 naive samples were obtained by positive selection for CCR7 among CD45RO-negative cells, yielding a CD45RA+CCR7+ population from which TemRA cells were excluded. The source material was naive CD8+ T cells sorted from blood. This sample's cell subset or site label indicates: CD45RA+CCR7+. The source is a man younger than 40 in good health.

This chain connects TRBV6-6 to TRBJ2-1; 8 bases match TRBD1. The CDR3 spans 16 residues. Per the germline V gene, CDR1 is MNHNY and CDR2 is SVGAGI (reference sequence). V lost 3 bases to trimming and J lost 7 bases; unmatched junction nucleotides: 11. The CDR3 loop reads CASSYPPSGQDNEQFF. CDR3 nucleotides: TGTGCCAGCAGTTATCCGCCCTCGGGACAGGATAATGAGCAGTTCTTC.

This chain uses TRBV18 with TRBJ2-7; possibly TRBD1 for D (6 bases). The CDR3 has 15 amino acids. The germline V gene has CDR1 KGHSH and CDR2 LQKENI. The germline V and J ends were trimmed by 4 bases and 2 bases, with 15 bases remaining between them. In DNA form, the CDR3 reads TGTGCCAGCTCACGAATTGGGGACACTACCTACGAGCAGTACTTC. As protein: CASSRIGDTTYEQYF. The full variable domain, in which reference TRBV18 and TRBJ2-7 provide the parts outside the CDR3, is NAGVMQNPRHLVRRRGQEARLRCSPMKGHSHVYWYRQLPEEGLKFMVYLQKENIIDESGMPKERFSAEFPKEGPSILRIQQVVRGDSAAYFCASSRIGDTTYEQYFGPGTRLTVT.

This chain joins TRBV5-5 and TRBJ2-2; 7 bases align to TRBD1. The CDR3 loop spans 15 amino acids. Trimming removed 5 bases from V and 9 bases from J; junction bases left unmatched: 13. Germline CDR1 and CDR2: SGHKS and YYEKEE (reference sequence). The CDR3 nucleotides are TGTGCCAGCAGTCCACAAGGGGGCCTCCCCCGGGAGCTGTTTTTT. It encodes CASSPQGGLPRELFF.

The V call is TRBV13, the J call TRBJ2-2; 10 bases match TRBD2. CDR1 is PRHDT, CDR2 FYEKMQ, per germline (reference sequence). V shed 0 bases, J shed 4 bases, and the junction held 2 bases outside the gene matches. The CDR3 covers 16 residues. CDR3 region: CASSLGSGRFTGELFF. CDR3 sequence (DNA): TGTGCCAGCAGCTTAGGTAGCGGGAGGTTCACCGGGGAGCTGTTTTTT.

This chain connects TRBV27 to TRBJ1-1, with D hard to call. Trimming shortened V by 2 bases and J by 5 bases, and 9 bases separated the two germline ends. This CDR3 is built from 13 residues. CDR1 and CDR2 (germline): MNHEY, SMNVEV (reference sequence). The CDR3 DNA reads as TGTGCCAGCAGTTTAAGCCCCGGAACTGAAGCTTTCTTT. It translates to CASSLSPGTEAFF.

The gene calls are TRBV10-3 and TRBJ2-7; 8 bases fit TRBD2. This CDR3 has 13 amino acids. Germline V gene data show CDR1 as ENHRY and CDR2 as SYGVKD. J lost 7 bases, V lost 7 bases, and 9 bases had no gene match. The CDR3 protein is CAIMTGGPGEQYF. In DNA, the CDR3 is TGTGCCATCATGACGGGAGGGCCTGGGGAGCAGTACTTC.

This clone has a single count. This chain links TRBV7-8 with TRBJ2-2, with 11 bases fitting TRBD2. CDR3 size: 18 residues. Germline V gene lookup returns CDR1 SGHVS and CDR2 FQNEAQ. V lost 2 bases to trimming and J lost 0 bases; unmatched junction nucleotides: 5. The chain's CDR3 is CASSLTSGSLPNTGELFF. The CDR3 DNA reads TGTGCCAGCAGCTTAACTAGCGGGAGTTTACCGAACACCGGGGAGCTGTTTTTT. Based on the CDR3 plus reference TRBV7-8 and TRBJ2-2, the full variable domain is GAGVSQSPRYKVAKRGQDVALRCDPISGHVSLFWYQQALGQGPEFLTYFQNEAQLDKSGLPSDRFFAERPEGSVSTLKIQRTQQEDSAVYLCASSLTSGSLPNTGELFFGEGSRLTVL.

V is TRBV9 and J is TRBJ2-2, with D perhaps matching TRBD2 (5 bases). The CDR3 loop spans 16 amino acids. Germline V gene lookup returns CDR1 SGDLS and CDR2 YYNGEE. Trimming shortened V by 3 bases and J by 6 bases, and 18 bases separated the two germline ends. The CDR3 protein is CASSEGLLEEAGELFF. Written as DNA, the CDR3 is TGTGCCAGCAGCGAGGGATTACTAGAAGAGGCCGGGGAGCTGTTTTTT.

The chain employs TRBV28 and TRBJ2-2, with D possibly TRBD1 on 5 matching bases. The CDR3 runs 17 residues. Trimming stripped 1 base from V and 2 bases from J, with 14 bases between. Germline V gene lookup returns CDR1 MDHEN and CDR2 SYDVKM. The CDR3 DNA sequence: TGTGCCAGCAGTTTATTCCCGACAGATACAAACACCGGGGAGCTGTTTTTT. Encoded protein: CASSLFPTDTNTGELFF.

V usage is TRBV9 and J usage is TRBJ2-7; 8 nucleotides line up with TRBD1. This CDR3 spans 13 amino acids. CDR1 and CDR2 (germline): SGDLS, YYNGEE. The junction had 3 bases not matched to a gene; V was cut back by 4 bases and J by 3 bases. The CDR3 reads CASSMDRDYEQYF. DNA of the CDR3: TGTGCCAGCAGCATGGACAGGGACTACGAGCAGTACTTC. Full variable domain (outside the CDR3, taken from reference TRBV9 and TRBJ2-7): DSGVTQTPKHLITATGQRVTLRCSPRSGDLSVYWYQQSLDQGLQFLIQYYNGEERAKGNILERFSAQQFPDLHSELNLSSLELGDSALYFCASSMDRDYEQYFGPGTRLTVT.

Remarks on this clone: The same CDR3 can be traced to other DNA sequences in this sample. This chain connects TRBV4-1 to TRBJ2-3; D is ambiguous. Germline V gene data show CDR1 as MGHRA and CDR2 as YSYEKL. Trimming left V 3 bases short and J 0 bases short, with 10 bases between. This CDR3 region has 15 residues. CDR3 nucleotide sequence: TGCGCCAGCAGCCACGGCACGGCCAGCACAGATACGCAGTATTTT. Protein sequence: CASSHGTASTDTQYF.

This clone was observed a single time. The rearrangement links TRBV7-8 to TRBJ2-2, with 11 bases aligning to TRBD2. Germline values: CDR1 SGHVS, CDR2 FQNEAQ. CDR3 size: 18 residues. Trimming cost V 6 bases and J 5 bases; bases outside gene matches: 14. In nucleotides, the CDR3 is TGTGCCAGCAGTAAGGTAATAGCGGGAGGGCTGGGGACCGGGGAGCTGTTTTTT. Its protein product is CASSKVIAGGLGTGELFF. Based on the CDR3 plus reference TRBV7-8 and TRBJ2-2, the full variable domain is GAGVSQSPRYKVAKRGQDVALRCDPISGHVSLFWYQQALGQGPEFLTYFQNEAQLDKSGLPSDRFFAERPEGSVSTLKIQRTQQEDSAVYLCASSKVIAGGLGTGELFFGEGSRLTVL.

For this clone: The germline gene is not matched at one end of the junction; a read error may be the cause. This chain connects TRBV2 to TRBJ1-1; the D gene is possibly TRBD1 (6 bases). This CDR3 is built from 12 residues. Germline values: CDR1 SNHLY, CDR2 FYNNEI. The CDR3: CASRGAEVSRGF. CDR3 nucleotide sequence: TGTGCCAGCAGGGGGGCCGAAGTCTCTCGAGGCTTT.

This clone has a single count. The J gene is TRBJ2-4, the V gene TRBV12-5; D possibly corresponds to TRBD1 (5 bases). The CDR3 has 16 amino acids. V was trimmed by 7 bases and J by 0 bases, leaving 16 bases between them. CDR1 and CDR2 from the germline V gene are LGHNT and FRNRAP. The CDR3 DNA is TGTGCTAGTGCCAAGACAGACGTCTTAGCCAAAAACATTCAGTACTTC. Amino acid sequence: CASAKTDVLAKNIQYF.